The 15 T cell receptor beta chains below come from one sample, sequenced in a study of cytomegalovirus exposure and HLA in healthy donors. PCR used 60 Vbeta primers and 13 Jbeta primers. Assay: immunoSEQ multiplex PCR; the TCRdb copy retains only in-frame clones and omits some. The data contain about 93,000 clones, around three quarters of them seen just once; the ten biggest clones take up 0.57%. Specimen: PBMCs. These receptors all stem from a man aged 30 to 39 in good health and CMV-seronegative.

The chain is built from TRBV12-5 and TRBJ2-3; TRBD2 is a possible D gene (5 bases). CDR1 and CDR2 from the germline V gene are LGHNT and FRNRAP. Trimming took 2 bases from V and 0 from J, leaving 6 bases between them. The CDR3 spans 14 residues. The CDR3 is CASGLSGSTDTQYF. CDR3 DNA sequence: TGTGCTAGTGGTTTGAGCGGAAGCACAGATACGCAGTATTTT.

The CDR3: CASSQDRDTEAFF. In nucleotides, the CDR3 is TGTGCCAGCAGCCAAGACAGGGATACTGAAGCTTTCTTT. J is TRBJ1-1 and V is TRBV5-5; TRBD1 matches 7 bases. V was pared by 4 bases and J by 5 bases, with 5 bases of the junction left unmatched. Per germline, CDR1 SGHKS and CDR2 YYEKEE (reference sequence). CDR3 length: 13 amino acids. The full variable domain, rest sourced from reference TRBV5-5 and TRBJ1-1, is DAGVTQSPTHLIKTRGQQVTLRCSPISGHKSVSWYQQVLGQGPQFIFQYYEKEERGRGNFPDRFSARQFPNYSSELNVNALLLGDSALYLCASSQDRDTEAFFGQGTRLTVV.

The genes are TRBV4-1 and TRBJ2-3; TRBD2 might be the D (7 bases). The CDR3 is 16 amino acids. Germline loops: CDR1 MGHRA, CDR2 YSYEKL. The V gene lost 0 bases and the J gene lost 2 bases, with 12 bases spanning the gap. This CDR3 reads CASSQDGAGATDTQYF. The CDR3 DNA reads as TGCGCCAGCAGCCAAGATGGGGCGGGGGCCACAGATACGCAGTATTTT.

The chain employs TRBV7-9 and TRBJ1-1; perhaps TRBD1 as D (6 bases). V was cut by 2 bases and J by 3 bases, with 16 bases left in between. CDR1 is SEHNR and CDR2 is FQNEAQ in the germline V gene (reference sequence). CDR3 length: 16 amino acids. CDR3 DNA sequence: TGTGCCAGCAGCTTACCTCAGGGGCGCTTGGACACTGAAGCTTTCTTT. This encodes CASSLPQGRLDTEAFF.

The chain has TRBV7-9 and TRBJ1-1; tentative D call: TRBD1 (5 bases). Germline V gene sequence: CDR1 SEHNR, CDR2 FQNEAQ (reference sequence). Trimming took off 1 base at V and 7 bases at J, with 13 bases between the two ends. CDR3 length equals 14 residues. The CDR3 sequence is CASSLVQGRGEAFF. The CDR3 nucleotides read TGTGCCAGCAGCTTAGTGCAGGGAAGAGGTGAAGCTTTCTTT.

The CDR3 nucleotides are TGTGCCAGCAGCGCTAGCGGGGGACTTTACAATGAGCAGTTCTTC. Translation: CASSASGGLYNEQFF. The chain combines TRBV9 with TRBJ2-1; 10 bases are a match to TRBD2. Germline V lookup: CDR1 SGDLS, CDR2 YYNGEE. Trimming took 3 bases from V and 4 from J; bases not matched to a gene: 4. This CDR3 is 15 amino acids long.

The gene calls are TRBV18 and TRBJ1-5; 12 bases match TRBD1. Trimming took 6 bases from V and 7 from J; bases not matched to a gene: 16. Germline loops: CDR1 KGHSH, CDR2 LQKENI. This CDR3 spans 18 amino acids. The CDR3 region is CASSPGTGGMMPVQPQHF. CDR3 bases: TGTGCCAGCTCCCCGGGGACAGGGGGCATGATGCCGGTACAGCCCCAGCATTTT.

The chain couples TRBV5-1 to TRBJ2-1; 10 bases are shared with TRBD1. Losses at the gene ends were 0 bases for V and 4 bases for J; bases not matched to a gene: 1. The CDR3 spans 15 residues. Per the germline V gene, CDR1 is SGHRS and CDR2 is YFSETQ. CDR3 nucleotide sequence: TGCGCCAGCAGCTTGGGGGACAGGGGTTACAATGAGCAGTTCTTC. It encodes CASSLGDRGYNEQFF.

As for this clone: A read error may account for a junction end that differs from germline. J is TRBJ2-2 and V is TRBV11-3; D not certain. There are 12 residues in the CDR3. Germline lookup yields CDR1 SGHNT and CDR2 YENEEA. CDR3 in DNA: TGTGCCAGCTCCGCGAACTCCGGGGAGCTGTTTTTT. This translates into CASSANSGELFF. Based on the CDR3 plus reference TRBV11-3 and TRBJ2-2, the full variable domain is EAGVVQSPRYKIIEKKQPVAFWCNPISGHNTLYWYLQNLGQGPELLIRYENEEAVDDSQLPKDRFSAERLKGVDSTLKIQPAELGDSAVYLCASSANSGELFFGEGSRLTVL.

The V and J genes are TRBV4-3 and TRBJ2-3, with TRBD1 identical over 7 bases. V shed 4 bases and J 6 bases; nucleotides not matched to a gene: 4. Per the germline V gene, CDR1 is LGHNA and CDR2 is YSLEER. The CDR3 contains 13 residues. In DNA, the CDR3 is TGCGCCAGCAGCCCCTCGGACAGGGATACGCAGTATTTT. It is translated as CASSPSDRDTQYF.

The chain joins TRBV7-8 to TRBJ1-1, with unresolved D. The CDR3 length is 14 residues. CDR1 and CDR2 from the germline V gene are SGHVS and FQNEAQ. V was shortened by 3 bases and J by 3 bases, with 11 bases between the two germline ends. CDR3 DNA: TGTGCCAGCAGCTTGAGGGAATATGACACTGAAGCTTTCTTT. This encodes CASSLREYDTEAFF.

As DNA, the CDR3 is TGTGCCAGCAGGACCGGGTACAATGAGCAGTTCTTC. The encoded protein is CASRTGYNEQFF. The chain employs TRBV7-9 and TRBJ2-1; no definite D call. Germline V gives CDR1 SEHNR, CDR2 FQNEAQ (reference sequence). The CDR3 runs to 12 residues. The V end was cut by 6 bases, the J end by 4 bases, with 7 bases between.

V and J are TRBV7-2 and TRBJ1-5; TRBD1 is a possible D gene (5 bases). V was trimmed by 1 base and J by 8 bases, leaving 9 bases between them. Germline CDR1 SGHTA, CDR2 FQGNSA. This CDR3 has 13 residues. The CDR3 sequence is CASSLGQNKPQHF. CDR3 nucleotides: TGTGCCAGCAGCTTAGGACAGAATAAGCCCCAGCATTTT.

The chain joins TRBV9 to TRBJ2-2, with 9 bases aligning to TRBD1. The V gene end was trimmed by 4 bases and the J gene end by 6 bases; junction bases not matched to a gene: 10. The CDR3 totals 16 residues. In germline, CDR1 is SGDLS, CDR2 YYNGEE. The CDR3: CASSSKGTGNPGELFF. The CDR3 nucleotides are TGTGCCAGCAGCTCCAAAGGGACAGGGAATCCCGGGGAGCTGTTTTTT.

This clone was picked up a small number of times. This chain connects TRBV4-3 to TRBJ1-5, with 11 bases aligning to TRBD1. From germline, CDR1 is LGHNA and CDR2 YSLEER. V gave up 0 bases and J gave up 6 bases; unmatched junction bases: 4. This CDR3 spans 16 amino acids. This chain's CDR3 is CASSQDRGTGGQPQHF. Written as DNA, the CDR3 is TGCGCCAGCAGCCAAGATCGGGGGACAGGGGGTCAGCCCCAGCATTTT.